Below, 24 T cell receptor beta chains from the same sample are listed, as sequenced in a study of T cells after posttransplantation cyclophosphamide (dated by TCRdb to about 2016). The protocol used for the library was the immunoSEQ multiplex PCR assay. In TCRdb, the immuneACCESS table is reduced to in-frame sequences with V and J assigned. These tables do not hold every clone; where another copy was compared, an unresolved V gene accounts for under half, and the others remain unexplained. With roughly 40,000 clones recorded, this sample contains no clone counted only once. The ten biggest clones cover about 4.5% of the sample. The sequenced material came from PBMCs. Every receptor here comes from a woman aged 50 to 60 in good health and a related stem cell transplant donor.

The sample holds many counts of this clone. The V and J genes are TRBV6-5 and TRBJ1-1; tentatively, D is TRBD1 (6 bases). Germline V gene data show CDR1 as MNHEY and CDR2 as SVGAGI. V was shortened by 4 bases and J by 0 bases, with 12 bases between the two germline ends. The CDR3 has 15 amino acids. CDR3 residues: CASSSPTGMNTEAFF. In nucleotides, the CDR3 is TGTGCCAGCAGTTCCCCGACAGGAATGAACACTGAAGCTTTCTTT.

This chain joins TRBV11-2 and TRBJ1-4; weak D call: TRBD1 (6 bases). Trimming cost V 5 bases and J 6 bases, with 22 bases left between them. The CDR3 spans 17 residues. CDR1 is SGHAT and CDR2 is FQNNGV in the germline V gene. The CDR3 is CASSPTGQGYSDEKLFF. The CDR3 DNA follows: TGTGCCAGCAGCCCGACGGGGCAGGGGTATTCAGATGAAAAACTGTTTTTT. Supplemented by reference TRBV11-2 and TRBJ1-4, the full variable domain reads EAGVAQSPRYKIIEKRQSVAFWCNPISGHATLYWYQQILGQGPKLLIQFQNNGVVDDSQLPKDRFSAERLKGVDSTLKIQPAKLEDSAVYLCASSPTGQGYSDEKLFFGSGTQLSVL.

This clone was counted at least ten times. V and J are TRBV4-1 and TRBJ2-2; D not resolved. V lost 0 bases and J lost 8, with 10 bases in between. The CDR3 length is 14 residues. Germline CDR1 is MGHRA and CDR2 is YSYEKL. Here the CDR3 DNA reads TGCGCCAGCAGCCAAGAGTTCGGGTATGGGGAGCTGTTTTTT. Translating it yields CASSQEFGYGELFF.

At least ten counts were recorded for this clone. The chain joins TRBV5-6 to TRBJ1-1; D remains unclear. The CDR3 extends over 13 amino acids. CDR1 and CDR2 (germline): SGHDT, YYEEEE. V was clipped by 2 bases and J by 3 bases, with 8 bases between them. The CDR3 spells CASSFTIDTEAFF. In DNA, the CDR3 is TGTGCCAGCAGCTTCACTATAGACACTGAAGCTTTCTTT.

There are many counts of this clone. The chain uses TRBV28 and TRBJ1-1; no clear D. This CDR3 comprises 15 residues. Germline V gives CDR1 MDHEN, CDR2 SYDVKM. Trimming left V 2 bases short and J 4 bases short, with 14 bases between. The CDR3 region is CASSLPANTATEAFF. The CDR3 DNA is TGTGCCAGCAGTTTACCGGCCAACACAGCCACTGAAGCTTTCTTT.

This clone appeared many times. This sequence joins TRBV6-1 and TRBJ1-3; D gene unclear. CDR3 length equals 13 residues. V lost 7 bases and J 0 bases, leaving 7 bases between the germline ends. The germline V gene encodes CDR1 MNHNS and CDR2 SASEGT. CDR3 in amino acids: CASKEYSGNTIYF. The CDR3, as DNA: TGTGCCAGCAAGGAGTACTCTGGAAACACCATATATTTT.

This clone was observed at least ten times. The chain has TRBV2 and TRBJ1-1; D possibly corresponds to TRBD1 (5 bases). The CDR3 sequence is 13 residues long. The germline V and J ends were trimmed by 3 bases and 6 bases, with 11 bases remaining between them. Germline CDR1 is SNHLY and CDR2 is FYNNEI. The CDR3 protein is CASSEGWGPEAFF. The CDR3 nucleotides are TGTGCCAGCAGTGAGGGCTGGGGCCCTGAAGCTTTCTTT.

This clone occurred many times. The rearrangement uses TRBV28 and TRBJ2-3; 7 nucleotides match TRBD1. Trimming at V came to 8 bases and at J to 3 bases, leaving 8 bases not matched to a gene. This CDR3 region has 14 residues. Looked up from germline, CDR1 is MDHEN and CDR2 is SYDVKM. The CDR3 sequence is CASYNRQGTDTQYF. CDR3 nucleotides: TGTGCCAGCTATAACCGACAGGGTACAGATACGCAGTATTTT.

This clone was observed a handful of times. The V and J genes are TRBV2 and TRBJ1-2; a possible D gene is TRBD1 (6 bases). Trimming shortened V by 6 bases and J by 4 bases, and 15 bases separated the two germline ends. The CDR3 runs to 14 residues. Germline V gives CDR1 SNHLY, CDR2 FYNNEI. This CDR3 is CASSGRGPIYGYTF. For the CDR3, the DNA is TGTGCCAGCAGCGGCAGGGGACCAATCTATGGCTACACCTTC.

This clone was counted at least ten times. This specimen includes other DNA sequences encoding the same CDR3. The chain combines TRBV5-1 with TRBJ2-7, with 7 bases matching TRBD1. The CDR3 contains 15 residues. Germline CDR1 reads SGHRS; CDR2 reads YFSETQ. After removal of 2 bases from V and 0 bases from J, the junction contained 5 bases not matched to a gene. The CDR3 reads CASSLGTGDSYEQYF. The CDR3 DNA is TGCGCCAGCAGCTTAGGTACAGGGGACTCCTACGAGCAGTACTTC.

The sample holds many counts of this clone. The chain joins TRBV28 to TRBJ1-1; D is perhaps TRBD1 (6 bases). The V end was cut by 1 base, the J end by 1 base, with 16 bases between. CDR1 is MDHEN, CDR2 SYDVKM, per germline. This CDR3 has 17 amino acids. The CDR3 reads CASSLSGRGRANTEAFF. CDR3 DNA: TGTGCCAGCAGTTTATCTGGTAGGGGGAGGGCGAACACTGAAGCTTTCTTT.

This clone was counted many times. This rearrangement joins TRBV7-9 to TRBJ2-7; possible D gene TRBD2, 6 bases. V was pared by 8 bases and J by 3 bases, with 23 bases between. CDR3 size: 16 residues. Germline V gene lookup returns CDR1 SEHNR and CDR2 FQNEAQ (reference sequence). CDR3 protein: CASFPPPGTGNYEQYF. The CDR3 bases are TGTGCCAGCTTCCCTCCTCCCGGGACTGGGAACTACGAGCAGTACTTC.

This clone was seen at least ten times. The CDR3 loop reads CASSGTGADTGELFF. The CDR3 region has the DNA TGTGCCAGCAGCGGGACAGGGGCTGACACCGGGGAGCTGTTTTTT. V gene TRBV2 combines with J gene TRBJ2-2; 10 bases are a match to TRBD1. The CDR3 consists of 15 residues. Losses at the gene ends were 6 bases for V and 3 bases for J; bases not matched to a gene: 4. CDR1 and CDR2 from the germline V gene are SNHLY and FYNNEI.

This clone was observed at least ten times. This chain uses TRBV2 with TRBJ2-1, with TRBD2 matching over 7 bases. The germline CDR1 and CDR2 sequences are SNHLY and FYNNEI. The junction had 7 bases not matched to a gene; V was cut back by 7 bases and J by 1 base. CDR3 length equals 15 residues. The CDR3 DNA reads TGTGCCAGCACACGGTCCGGGGGGTCCTACAATGAGCAGTTCTTC. Encoded protein: CASTRSGGSYNEQFF.

The table lists this clone with many counts. The chain recombines TRBV5-8 with TRBJ2-1, with TRBD2 matching 10 bases. The CDR3 covers 16 residues. CDR1 is SGHTS and CDR2 is YDEGEE in the germline V gene. V dropped 4 bases and J dropped 6; count of bases not matched to a gene: 10. This CDR3 is CASSHPPGLATNEQFF. CDR3 in DNA: TGTGCCAGCAGCCACCCGCCGGGACTAGCGACCAATGAGCAGTTCTTC.

This clone was counted many times. The V call is TRBV7-8, the J call TRBJ2-7; D may be TRBD2 (5 bases). V was pared by 2 bases and J by 3 bases, with 14 bases between. Germline V gene data show CDR1 as SGHVS and CDR2 as FQNEAQ. CDR3 length: 15 amino acids. The CDR3 bases are TGTGCCAGCAGCTTACGGGGTGATTTTGTCTACGAGCAGTACTTC. It translates to CASSLRGDFVYEQYF.

This clone appeared many times. The chain employs TRBV4-2 and TRBJ1-2; D may be TRBD1 (5 bases). This CDR3 region has 15 residues. Trimming removed 0 bases from V and 4 bases from J, with 12 bases in between. Looked up from germline, CDR1 is LGHNA and CDR2 is YNFKEQ. CDR3 in amino acids: CASSQDAQDIYGYTF. The CDR3 DNA sequence: TGTGCCAGCAGCCAAGACGCCCAGGACATCTATGGCTACACCTTC.

This clone showed up many times. The chain employs TRBV6-1 and TRBJ1-5; D unclear. The CDR3 has 13 amino acids. Germline values: CDR1 MNHNS, CDR2 SASEGT. Trimming took 1 base from V and 5 from J, leaving 6 bases between them. CDR3: CASSEDGDQPQHF. As DNA, the CDR3 is TGTGCCAGCAGTGAAGACGGGGATCAGCCCCAGCATTTT.

Many counts were recorded for this clone. The chain links TRBV6-5 to TRBJ1-5; TRBD1 might be the D (5 bases). V was shortened by 2 bases and J by 7 bases, with 12 bases between the two germline ends. Germline values: CDR1 MNHEY, CDR2 SVGAGI. The CDR3 has 14 residues. CDR3 nucleotide sequence: TGTGCCAGCAGTTACAATGGGTGGGGCCAGCCCCAGCATTTT. Amino acids: CASSYNGWGQPQHF.

The chain combines TRBV28 with TRBJ2-4; TRBD2 might be the D (7 bases). Trimming pared 5 bases from V and 7 bases from J, leaving 15 bases between. Germline CDR1 is MDHEN and CDR2 is SYDVKM. CDR3 length: 14 residues. CDR3 nucleotides: TGTGCCAGCAGTGGCCGGGGGGCCTGGAACATTCAGTACTTC. Protein sequence: CASSGRGAWNIQYF.

This clone has ten or more counts. The chain carries TRBV6-5 and TRBJ1-6; D possibly corresponds to TRBD1 (5 bases). V lost 2 bases and J 4 bases, leaving 6 bases between the germline ends. The CDR3 runs to 14 residues. Germline V gene lookup returns CDR1 MNHEY and CDR2 SVGAGI. The CDR3 region has the DNA TGTGCCAGCAGTTACAAGGGGTATAATTCACCCCTCCACTTT. This gives the protein CASSYKGYNSPLHF.

This clone was observed many times. CDR3 residues: CASSGAGGNTIYF. Written as DNA, the CDR3 is TGTGCCAGCAGTGGGGCGGGTGGAAACACCATATATTTT. V and J are TRBV2 and TRBJ1-3; no firm D call. The CDR3 consists of 13 residues. Trimming took 4 bases from V and 3 from J, leaving 7 bases between them. CDR1 is SNHLY and CDR2 is FYNNEI in the germline V gene.

This clone was seen repeatedly, ten times or more. The chain carries TRBV5-4 and TRBJ2-3, with 11 bases identical to TRBD2. Trimming at V came to 2 bases and at J to 2 bases, leaving 4 bases not matched to a gene. The germline CDR1 and CDR2 sequences are SGHNT and YYREEE (reference sequence). This CDR3 is built from 16 residues. The CDR3: CASSFPSGGTTDTQYF. CDR3 DNA sequence: TGTGCCAGCAGCTTTCCTAGCGGGGGGACCACAGATACGCAGTATTTT.

Ten or more counts support this clone. V gene TRBV4-1 combines with J gene TRBJ1-2; the D is unclear. V gave up 0 bases and J gave up 2 bases, with 13 bases separating them. CDR3 length: 16 residues. CDR1 and CDR2 (germline): MGHRA, YSYEKL. The CDR3 region is CASSQDKAGMNYGYTF. The CDR3 DNA follows: TGCGCCAGCAGCCAAGATAAGGCGGGGATGAACTATGGCTACACCTTC.